This T cell receptor beta chain was captured in a study of T cell responses to AZD1222 COVID-19 vaccine. Study results and limitations: A reported finding is that nearly half of spike-specific TCRs target unmutated variant regions. Repertoires were obtained solely post-peak T cell response. Clonal diversity was possibly underestimated; the donors were predominantly white British and more often female.

Comments on this clone: What it binds is unknown.

TCRdb's table, derived via immunoSEQ multiplex PCR, lists solely in-frame clones and lacks some. Here the sample spans under 20,000 clones, about four fifths being singletons. The CDR3 is 14 residues long. Trimming removed 1 base from V and 3 bases from J, with 10 bases in between. CDR1 and CDR2 (germline): MDHEN, SYDVKM. The V and J genes are TRBV28 and TRBJ2-7, with D tentatively TRBD2 (5 bases). The TCR was taken from an adult who received the AZD1222 COVID-19 vaccine. This material consisted of peripheral blood, taken 28 days after the second AZD1222 dose. CDR3 DNA: TGTGCCAGCAGTTTATCGGCGGGCTTCTACGAGCAGTACTTC. Translation: CASSLSAGFYEQYF.